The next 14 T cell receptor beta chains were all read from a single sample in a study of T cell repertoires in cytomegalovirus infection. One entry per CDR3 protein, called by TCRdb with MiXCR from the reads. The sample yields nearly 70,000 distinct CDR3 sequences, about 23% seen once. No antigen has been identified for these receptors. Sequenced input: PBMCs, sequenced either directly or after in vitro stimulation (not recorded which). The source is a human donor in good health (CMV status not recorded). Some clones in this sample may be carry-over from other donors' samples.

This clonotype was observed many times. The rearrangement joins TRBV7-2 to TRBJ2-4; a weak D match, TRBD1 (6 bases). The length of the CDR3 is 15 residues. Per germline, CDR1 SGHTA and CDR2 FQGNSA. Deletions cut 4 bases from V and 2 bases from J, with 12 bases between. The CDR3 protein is CASSSSGASKNIQYF. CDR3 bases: TGTGCCAGCAGCTCCTCAGGGGCTTCCAAAAACATTCAGTACTTC.

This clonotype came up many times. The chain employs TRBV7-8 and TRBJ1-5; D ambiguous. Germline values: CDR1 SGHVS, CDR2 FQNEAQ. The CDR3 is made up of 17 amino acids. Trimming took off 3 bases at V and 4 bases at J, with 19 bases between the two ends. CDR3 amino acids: CASSLPRLGGDNQPQHF. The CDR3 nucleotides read TGTGCCAGCAGCTTGCCGAGACTCGGTGGGGATAATCAGCCCCAGCATTTT.

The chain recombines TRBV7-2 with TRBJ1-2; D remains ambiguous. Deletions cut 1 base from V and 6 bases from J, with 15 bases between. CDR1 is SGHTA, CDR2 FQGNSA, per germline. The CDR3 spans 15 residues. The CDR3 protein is CASSLGVSDGDGYTF. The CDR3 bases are TGTGCCAGCAGCTTAGGGGTCTCAGATGGCGATGGCTACACCTTC. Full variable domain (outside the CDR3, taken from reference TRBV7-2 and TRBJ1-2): GAGVSQSPSNKVTEKGKDVELRCDPISGHTALYWYRQSLGQGLEFLIYFQGNSAPDKSGLPSDRFSAERTGGSVSTLTIQRTQQEDSAVYLCASSLGVSDGDGYTFGSGTRLTVV.

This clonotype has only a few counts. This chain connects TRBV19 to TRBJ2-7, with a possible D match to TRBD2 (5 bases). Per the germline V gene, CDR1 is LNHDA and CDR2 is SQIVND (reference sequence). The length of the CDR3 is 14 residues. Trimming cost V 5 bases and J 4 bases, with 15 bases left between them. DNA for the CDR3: TGTGCCAGTAGTGTCTTCGGGGAATGGTACGAGCAGTACTTC. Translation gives CASSVFGEWYEQYF.

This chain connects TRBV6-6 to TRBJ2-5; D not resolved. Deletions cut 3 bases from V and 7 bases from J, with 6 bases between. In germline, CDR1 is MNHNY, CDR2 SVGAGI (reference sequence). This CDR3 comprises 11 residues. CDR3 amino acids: CASSYTGTQYF. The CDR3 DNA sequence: TGTGCCAGCAGTTATACCGGGACCCAGTACTTC.

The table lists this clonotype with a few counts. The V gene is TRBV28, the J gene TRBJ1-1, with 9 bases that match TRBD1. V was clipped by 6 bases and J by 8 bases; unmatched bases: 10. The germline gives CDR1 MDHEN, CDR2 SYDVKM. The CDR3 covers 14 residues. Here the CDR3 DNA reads TGTGCCAGCAGCCGAGGACAGGGGCGCGGGGAAGCTTTCTTT. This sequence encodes CASSRGQGRGEAFF.

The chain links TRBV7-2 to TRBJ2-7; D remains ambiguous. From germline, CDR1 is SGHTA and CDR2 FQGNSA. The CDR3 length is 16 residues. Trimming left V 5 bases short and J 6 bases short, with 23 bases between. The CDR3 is CASSLSRDTSPAEQYF. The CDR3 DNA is TGTGCCAGCAGCCTATCAAGGGATACATCTCCCGCCGAGCAGTACTTC.

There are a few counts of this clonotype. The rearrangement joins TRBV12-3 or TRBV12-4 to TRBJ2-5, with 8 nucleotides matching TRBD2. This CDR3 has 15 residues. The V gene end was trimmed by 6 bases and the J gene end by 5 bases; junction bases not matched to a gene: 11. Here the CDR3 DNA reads TGTGCCAGCAGCCAAATAACTAGCGGAGCGGAGACCCAGTACTTC. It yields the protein CASSQITSGAETQYF.

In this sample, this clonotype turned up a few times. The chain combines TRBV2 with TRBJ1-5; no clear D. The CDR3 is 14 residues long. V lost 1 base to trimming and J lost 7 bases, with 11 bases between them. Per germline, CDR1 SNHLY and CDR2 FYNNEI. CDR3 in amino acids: CASSEVEPLQPQHF. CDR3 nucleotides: TGTGCCAGCAGTGAAGTGGAACCGCTCCAGCCCCAGCATTTT.

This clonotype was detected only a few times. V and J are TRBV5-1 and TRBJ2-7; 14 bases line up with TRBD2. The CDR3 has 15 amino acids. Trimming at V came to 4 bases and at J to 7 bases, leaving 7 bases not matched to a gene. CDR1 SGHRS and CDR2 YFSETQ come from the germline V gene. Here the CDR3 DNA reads TGCGCCAGCAGCCCTGGACTAGCGGGAGGACGTGAGCAGTACTTC. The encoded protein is CASSPGLAGGREQYF.

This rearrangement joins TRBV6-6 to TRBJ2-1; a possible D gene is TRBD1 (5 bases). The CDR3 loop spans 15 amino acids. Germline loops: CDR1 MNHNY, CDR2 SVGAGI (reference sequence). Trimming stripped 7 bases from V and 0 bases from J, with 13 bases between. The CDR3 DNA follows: TGTGCCAGCATGTCAGGGTGGAGCTCCTACAATGAGCAGTTCTTC. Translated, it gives CASMSGWSSYNEQFF.

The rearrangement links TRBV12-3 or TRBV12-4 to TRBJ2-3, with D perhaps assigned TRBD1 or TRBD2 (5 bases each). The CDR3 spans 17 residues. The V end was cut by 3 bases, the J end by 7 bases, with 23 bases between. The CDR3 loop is CASSFGTPGGPTNTQYF. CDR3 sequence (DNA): TGTGCCAGCAGTTTTGGGACCCCCGGCGGGCCTACTAATACGCAGTATTTT.

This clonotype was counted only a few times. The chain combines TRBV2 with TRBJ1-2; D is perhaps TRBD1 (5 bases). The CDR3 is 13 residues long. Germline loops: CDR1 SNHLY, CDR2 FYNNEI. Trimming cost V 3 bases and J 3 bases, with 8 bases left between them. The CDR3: CASSDRGDYGYTF. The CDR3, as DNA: TGTGCCAGCAGTGACCGGGGCGACTATGGCTACACCTTC.

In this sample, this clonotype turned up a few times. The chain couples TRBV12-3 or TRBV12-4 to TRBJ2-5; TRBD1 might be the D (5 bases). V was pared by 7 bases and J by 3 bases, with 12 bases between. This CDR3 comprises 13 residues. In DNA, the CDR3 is TGTGCCAGCACCCTTGACAGCAAAGAGACCCAGTACTTC. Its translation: CASTLDSKETQYF.